This TCR beta chain was identified in a study of PD-L1 blockade in urothelial cancer. Study overall: Each patient had 0 to 3 earlier chemotherapy regimens. Blood analysis was done at 3 weeks (second dose) and 6 weeks after treatment began.

This clone has only a few counts. Trimming removed 10 bases from V and 5 bases from J; junction bases left unmatched: 14. The germline V gene has CDR1 MDHEN and CDR2 SYDVKM. CDR3 length equals 14 residues. Sample time point: peripheral blood 6 weeks after treatment start. Locally advanced or metastatic urothelial carcinoma was present in patients. Each patient gave between 1 and 8 samples, pretreatment and on-treatment. The assay was immunoSEQ multiplex PCR, and TCRdb's table has in-frame clones only and misses some. The table includes 50,000 or so clones, 75% to 90% detected once. The chain joins TRBV28 to TRBJ2-7; TRBD1 matches 7 bases. This material consisted of PBMCs, taken around atezolizumab (anti-PD-L1) treatment. The source is a man aged 55 to 69 with urothelial cancer. CDR3 protein: CATQFVTGTDEQYF. Here the CDR3 DNA reads TGTGCCACCCAATTCGTGACAGGGACGGACGAGCAGTACTTC.